This TCR beta chain was retrieved from a study of shared clonotypes between healthy human individuals. This clone was counted a few times. What it binds is unknown. V was shortened by 5 bases and J by 1 base, with 12 bases between the two germline ends. CDR1 is SGHRS and CDR2 is YFSETQ in the germline V gene. The CDR3 loop spans 15 amino acids. Study-level findings and limits: Having only a few donors restricted how much genetic and exposure-history diversity was captured.

In the authors' workflow: Without quality scores, immunoSEQ junctional reads could not be filtered like full-length reads. This table comes from immunoSEQ multiplex PCR, and its TCRdb copy is limited to in-frame clones, with some not included. Clone size and the V and J calls come from that table; the DNA yielded D and trimming. The sample includes roughly 700,000 clones, around two thirds of them seen just once. The sequence was collected from a woman aged 25 to 45 in good health. The specimen sequenced was memory CD4+ T cells sorted from blood. Subset of the sample: CD45RA-negative fraction. The J gene is TRBJ2-2, the V gene TRBV5-1; D might be TRBD1 (5 bases). The CDR3 sequence: CASSFYTGNTGELFF. The CDR3, as DNA: TGCGCCAGCAGTTTTTATACAGGGAACACCGGGGAGCTGTTTTTT.